A single TCR beta chain is shown here with its context. Its specificity is unknown. This sample is drawn from a study of neurological immune-mediated disorders. Whole-study findings and limits: The multiple sclerosis repertoire cluster showed no association with any clinical or MRI feature. The authors stated that larger cohorts are needed. Repertoires from 18 of 34 multiple sclerosis patients grouped phylogenetically into a related-CDR3 cluster, suggesting a possible signature.

The CDR3 covers 12 residues. CDR1 and CDR2 from the germline V gene are MNHEY and SVGEGT. V lost 5 bases to trimming and J lost 7 bases, with 12 bases between them. A 10-nucleotide random UMI tagged transcripts in template-switch 5'RACE cDNA synthesis. TCRdb analysed the 5' RACE reads with MiXCR anew, one entry per CDR3 protein. The sample includes about 59,000 distinct CDR3 sequences, under 4.5% of them seen just once. From 2 million PBMCs stored at -80 C, the unsorted libraries were generated. This TCR was sampled from a woman under 40 with multiple sclerosis. The genes are TRBV6-2 or TRBV6-3 and TRBJ2-7, with TRBD1 as a possible D gene (6 bases). Input material: PBMCs. CDR3 sequence (DNA): TGTGCCAGCAGTACAGGGTTCCAAGAGCAGTACTTC. It codes for CASSTGFQEQYF.